This T cell receptor beta chain derives from a study of T cell repertoires in cytomegalovirus infection (dated by TCRdb to about 2019). General notes on the study: Donor HLA type was relevant to the analysis, because carriage of CMV infection together with the matching HLA type was indicated by public TCR beta signatures. Paper-wide results and their limitations: Cumulative frequency of public TCR beta family members discriminated carriers of CMV infection plus the relevant HLA type in this cohort and an independent roughly 340-donor cohort. The ex vivo response was dominated by HLA-C-restricted CMV-specific TCR beta clonotypes, and the single most frequent clonotype in two of eight donors was supplied by these HLA-C-restricted clonotypes.

This clonotype occurred many times. Its antigen target is currently unknown. The input lacks base qualities; no much larger clone sits a single base away. TCRdb shows the sequencer as Illumina HiSeq 1500. TCRdb took the public reads, trimmed them with fastp at Q25, ran MiXCR for clone calling and kept in-frame beta chains. Each entry merges the rows of one CDR3 protein and shows their most common DNA and genes. The sample table records 200,000 to 300,000 distinct CDR3 sequences; 9.1% of these occur just once. The ten largest account for about 15% of the sample. CDR1 and CDR2, per the germline V gene, are SGHVS and FNYEAQ. V is trimmed back by 5 bases and J by 7 bases, and the junction contains 9 bases that no gene match accounts for. Reading from cysteine to phenylalanine, the CDR3 counts 16 amino acids. Just CDR3 DNA is preserved here, 48 bases in frame from base 1.

The sequenced sample was PBMCs. The source is a human donor in good health (CMV status not recorded). Some clones in this sample may be carry-over from other donors' samples. The chain is assembled from TRBV7-6 and TRBJ2-1; 12 of the junction bases match TRBD2. The nucleotides are TGTGCCAGCAGCCCCCTGACTAGCGGGAGTGGTAATGAGCAGTTCTTC. Its protein is CASSPLTSGSGNEQFF. Reference TRBV7-6 and TRBJ2-1 genes cover what lies past the CDR3, so the full variable domain is GAGVSQSPRYKVTKRGQDVALRCDPISGHVSLYWYRQALGQGPEFLTYFNYEAQQDKSGLPNDRFSAERPEGSISTLTIQRTEQRDSAMYRCASSPLTSGSGNEQFFGPGTRLTVL.